A selection of T cell receptor beta chains follows, all from one sample in a study of blood T cell repertoires in COVID-19. TCRdb keeps only in-frame clones here, not all; method: immunoSEQ multiplex PCR. The sample records about 110,000 clones, 76% being singletons. Sequencing input: peripheral blood. These receptors originate from a woman older than 75 with acute or convalescent COVID-19. The CDR3 runs from the conserved cysteine through the conserved F or W. The order of the fields is J gene, clone size, D gene, V gene, CDR3 length, CDR3 DNA, CDR3 protein. The D gene is left open where the match is weak. Part of the rows lack a size; the others show once, few, many or a class for expanded clones.

>TRBJ2-5|-|TRBD1|TRBV29-1|13
TGCAGCGTTGGGACAGGGCGTCAAGAGACCCAGTACTTC
CSVGTGRQETQYF
>TRBJ2-3|-|TRBD2|TRBV7-2|16
TGTGCCAGCAGCTTCGCTAGCGGATCTAGCACAGATACGCAGTATTTT
CASSFASGSSTDTQYF
>TRBJ1-5|-|-|TRBV5-1|15
TGCGCCAGCAGCTTGGAAGGGGCGGAAGATCAGCCCCAGCATTTT
CASSLEGAEDQPQHF
>TRBJ1-2|-|TRBD1|TRBV27|12
TGTGCCAGCAGAACAGGGGTCTATGGCTACACCTTC
CASRTGVYGYTF
>TRBJ1-4|few|TRBD1|TRBV7-2|14
TGTGCCAGCAGCCGGACAGGGACGGCGGAAAAACTGTTTTTT
CASSRTGTAEKLFF
>TRBJ1-2|-|TRBD1|TRBV6-5|16
TGTGCCAGCAGTTACTTCCCTGGACAGGGGAAACAGGGCTACACCTTC
CASSYFPGQGKQGYTF
>TRBJ2-2|-|-|TRBV24-1|13
TGTGCCACCAGTAGCAGGGGGGCCGGGGAGCTGTTTTTT
CATSSRGAGELFF
>TRBJ2-3|-|-|TRBV25-1|16
TGTGCCAGCAGTGAAGGCTTAGGCCCGAAAGCGGATACGCAGTATTTT
CASSEGLGPKADTQYF
>TRBJ2-2|once|TRBD2|TRBV7-9|18
TGTGCCAGCAGCCCCCTAGCGGGAGGCCACCGGTACACCGGGGAGCTGTTTTTT
CASSPLAGGHRYTGELFF
>TRBJ2-2|-|TRBD2|TRBV3-1/TRBV3-2|17
TGTGCCAGCAGCCAAGCAGGACTAGCGGGCGACACCGGAGAGCTGTTTTTT
CASSQAGLAGDTGELFF
>TRBJ1-6|-|-|TRBV5-1|16
TGCGCCAGTACTGCCGAGGGGACACCACTTAATTCACCCCTCCACTTT
CASTAEGTPLNSPLHF
>TRBJ1-2|-|-|TRBV21-1|15
TGTGCCAGCAGCCCCCGCGAGAAGGGGGATTATGGCTACACCTTC
CASSPREKGDYGYTF
>TRBJ2-3|-|TRBD2|TRBV9|16
TGTGCCAGCAGCACTAGGACTAGCGGGAGAGGAGATACGCAGTATTTT
CASSTRTSGRGDTQYF
>TRBJ1-2|-|-|TRBV4-3|13
TGCGCCAGCAGCTTCGGTCCTAACTATGGCTACACCTTC
CASSFGPNYGYTF
>TRBJ1-4|-|-|TRBV6-6|17
TGTGCCAGCAGTCAGAGACTCGCCCAAGGCCTTAATGAAAAACTGTTTTTT
CASSQRLAQGLNEKLFF
>TRBJ2-1|few|-|TRBV6-2/TRBV6-3|14
TGTGCCAGCAGCCGACAGCTAGCCTACAATGAGCAGTTCTTC
CASSRQLAYNEQFF
>TRBJ1-1|once|-|TRBV25-1|14
TGTGCCAGCAGTGAAACAGCCTTGAACACTGAAGCTTTCTTT
CASSETALNTEAFF
>TRBJ1-1|-|TRBD1|TRBV28|14
TGTGCCAGCAGAAACAGGGGAGCGAACACTGAAGCTTTCTTT
CASRNRGANTEAFF
>TRBJ1-3|-|-|TRBV5-1|18
TGCGCCAGCAGCCTTGGGCCCAGCCCCACTGGAAATGAAAACACCATATATTTT
CASSLGPSPTGNENTIYF
>TRBJ1-2|-|-|TRBV12-5|15
TGTGCTAGTGGTCAGCCCGGGAGGGCGGCCTATGGCTACACCTTC
CASGQPGRAAYGYTF
>TRBJ1-6|-|-|TRBV6-5|15
TGTGCCACCACCGCAGGACAGACCTATAATTCACCCCTCCACTTT
CATTAGQTYNSPLHF
>TRBJ2-1|few|-|TRBV5-1|13
TGCGCCAGCAGCTTGGCCGGGGACAATGAGCAGTTCTTC
CASSLAGDNEQFF
>TRBJ1-2|few|-|TRBV10-2|11
TGCGCCAGCAGTGACGGTTCCGGCTACACCTTC
CASSDGSGYTF
>TRBJ1-3|-|-|TRBV5-4|15
TGTGCCAGCAGCCCCGACAGACACTCTGGAAACACCATATATTTT
CASSPDRHSGNTIYF
>TRBJ1-1|-|-|TRBV5-4|17
TGTGCCAGCAGCTTGGGACACACTAGGGGGTTAAACACTGAAGCTTTCTTT
CASSLGHTRGLNTEAFF
>TRBJ1-5|-|-|TRBV5-5|15
TGTGCCAGCAGCTACAGGGAGGGTAGCAATCAGCCCCAGCATTTT
CASSYREGSNQPQHF
>TRBJ2-1|-|TRBD2|TRBV6-2/TRBV6-3|17
TGTGCCAGCACCCCCCCTGTGGGTAGCGGGATGGTGAATGAGCAGTTCTTC
CASTPPVGSGMVNEQFF
>TRBJ2-2|-|TRBD2|TRBV10-2|14
TGCGCCACGGGACTAGCGGGAGGGAACGGGGAGCTGTTTTTT
CATGLAGGNGELFF
>TRBJ2-1|-|TRBD2|TRBV7-2|16
TGTGCCAGCAGCTTAGTCGCGACTAGCGGGAGGAGTGAGCAGTTCTTC
CASSLVATSGRSEQFF
>TRBJ2-3|-|TRBD2|TRBV5-1|16
TGCGCCAGCAGCTTGATGACTAGCAGTGGCGCAGATACGCAGTATTTT
CASSLMTSSGADTQYF
>TRBJ1-5|-|-|TRBV27|14
TGTGCCAGCAGTTTAACCCCCGAGTATCAGCCCCAGCATTTT
CASSLTPEYQPQHF
>TRBJ2-7|-|TRBD2|TRBV4-1|17
TGCGCCAGCAGCCAAGCATATATCGCCAGCGGGGGTGCCGAGCAGTACTTC
CASSQAYIASGGAEQYF
>TRBJ2-2|few|-|TRBV10-3|17
TGTGCCATCAGCCAAATTACAGGGAGTGGCAACACCGGGGAGCTGTTTTTT
CAISQITGSGNTGELFF
>TRBJ2-1|-|TRBD2|TRBV11-1|16
TGTGCCAGCATCTCGAGGACTAGCGCCTCCTACAATGAGCAGTTCTTC
CASISRTSASYNEQFF